This paragraph reports one TCR beta chain. As yet, its antigen is unknown. The authors incorporated unique molecular identifiers into the TCR beta cDNA libraries. One entry per CDR3 protein, called by TCRdb with MiXCR from the PCR reads. The sample contains about 200,000 distinct CDR3 sequences, around 29% of which appear only once. CDR1 is LNHNV, CDR2 YYDKDF, per germline (reference sequence). The CDR3 has 14 residues. V trimming: 1 base; J trimming: 4 bases; junction bases outside the gene matches: 2. This entry belongs to a study of post-analysis software for immune sequencing data. Overall study results and limits: TRBV5-6, TRBV5-1 and TRBV20-1 were among roughly 5 TRBV segments more frequent in patients than controls.

Sequencing was carried out using blood. This sequence joins TRBV15 and TRBJ2-5, with 8 positions matching TRBD1. The TCR comes from a girl aged 2-17 years with multiple sclerosis. CDR3 sequence: CATSRGQGAETQYF. Written as DNA, the CDR3 is TGTGCCACCAGCAGAGGCCAGGGGGCAGAGACCCAGTACTTC.